This T cell receptor (beta chain) was obtained from a study of control samples from healthy donors and cancer patients. This CDR3 has 14 amino acids. CDR1 MNHEY and CDR2 SMNVEV come from the germline V gene (reference sequence). After removal of 7 bases from V and 6 bases from J, the junction contained 10 bases not matched to a gene. TCRdb keeps only in-frame clones here, not all; method: immunoSEQ multiplex PCR. The data show roughly 150,000 clones, with 89% seen just once and around 4.9% held by the top ten. This sequence was found in a young man in good health. The sequencing sample was made of blood. The genes are TRBV27 and TRBJ2-3; 7 bases are shared with TRBD2. The CDR3 here is CASTSRSGDDTQYF. The CDR3 DNA is TGTGCCAGCACCTCCCGCAGCGGGGATGATACGCAGTATTTT.